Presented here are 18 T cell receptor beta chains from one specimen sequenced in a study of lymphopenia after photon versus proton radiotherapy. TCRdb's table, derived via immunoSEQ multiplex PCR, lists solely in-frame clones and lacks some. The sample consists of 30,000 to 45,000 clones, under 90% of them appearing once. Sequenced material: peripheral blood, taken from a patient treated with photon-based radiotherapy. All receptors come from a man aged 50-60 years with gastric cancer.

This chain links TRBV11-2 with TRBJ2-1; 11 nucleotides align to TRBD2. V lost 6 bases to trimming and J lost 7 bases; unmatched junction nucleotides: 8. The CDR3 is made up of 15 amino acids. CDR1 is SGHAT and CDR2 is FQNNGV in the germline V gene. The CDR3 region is CASRRIAGGPNEQFF. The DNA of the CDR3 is TGTGCCAGCAGGCGCATAGCGGGAGGGCCAAATGAGCAGTTCTTC.

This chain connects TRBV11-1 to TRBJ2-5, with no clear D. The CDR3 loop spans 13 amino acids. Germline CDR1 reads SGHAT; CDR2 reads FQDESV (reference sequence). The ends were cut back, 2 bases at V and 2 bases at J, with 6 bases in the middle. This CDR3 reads CASSLRDQETQYF. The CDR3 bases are TGTGCCAGCAGCTTAAGGGATCAAGAGACCCAGTACTTC.

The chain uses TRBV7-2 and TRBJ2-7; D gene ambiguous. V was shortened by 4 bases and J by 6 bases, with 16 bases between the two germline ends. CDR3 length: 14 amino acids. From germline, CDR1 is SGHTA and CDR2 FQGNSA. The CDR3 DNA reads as TGTGCCAGCAGCTACCTTGGAGACGCCAGCGAGCAGTACTTC. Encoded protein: CASSYLGDASEQYF.

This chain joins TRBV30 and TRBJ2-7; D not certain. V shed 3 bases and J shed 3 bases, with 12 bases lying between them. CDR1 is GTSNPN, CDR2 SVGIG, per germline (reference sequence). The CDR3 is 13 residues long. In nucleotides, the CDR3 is TGTGCCTGGAGAGGAGTGTTCCGCTACGAGCAGTACTTC. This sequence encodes CAWRGVFRYEQYF. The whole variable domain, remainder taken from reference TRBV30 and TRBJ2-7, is SQTIHQWPATLVQPVGSPLSLECTVEGTSNPNLYWYRQAAGRGLQLLFYSVGIGQISSEVPQNLSASRPQDRQFILSSKKLLLSDSGFYLCAWRGVFRYEQYFGPGTRLTVT.

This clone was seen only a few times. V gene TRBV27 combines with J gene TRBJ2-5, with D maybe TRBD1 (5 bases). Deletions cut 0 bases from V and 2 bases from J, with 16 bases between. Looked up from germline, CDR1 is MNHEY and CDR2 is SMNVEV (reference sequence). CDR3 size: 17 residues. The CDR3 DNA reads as TGTGCCAGCAGTTTATCGATCTACAGGAACCGGCAAGAGACCCAGTACTTC. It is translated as CASSLSIYRNRQETQYF.

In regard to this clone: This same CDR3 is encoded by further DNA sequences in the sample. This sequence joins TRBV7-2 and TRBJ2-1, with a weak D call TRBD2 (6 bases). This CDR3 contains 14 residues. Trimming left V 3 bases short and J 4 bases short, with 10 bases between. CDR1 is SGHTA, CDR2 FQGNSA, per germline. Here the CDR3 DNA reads TGTGCCAGCAGCTTCGCCAGCGGGTACAATGAGCAGTTCTTC. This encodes CASSFASGYNEQFF.

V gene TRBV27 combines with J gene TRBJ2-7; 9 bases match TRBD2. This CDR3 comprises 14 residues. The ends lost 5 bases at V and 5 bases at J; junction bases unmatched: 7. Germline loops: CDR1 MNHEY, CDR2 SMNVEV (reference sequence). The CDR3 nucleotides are TGTGCCAGCAGTGCGGGACTAGCTCCCGACGAGCAGTACTTC. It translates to CASSAGLAPDEQYF.

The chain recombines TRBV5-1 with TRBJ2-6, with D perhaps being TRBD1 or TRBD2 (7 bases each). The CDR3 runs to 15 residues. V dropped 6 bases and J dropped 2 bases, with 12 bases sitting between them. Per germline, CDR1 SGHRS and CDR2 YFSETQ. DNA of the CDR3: TGCGCCAGCACCCCAGGGGGGGCTGGGGCCAACGTCCTGACTTTC. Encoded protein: CASTPGGAGANVLTF.

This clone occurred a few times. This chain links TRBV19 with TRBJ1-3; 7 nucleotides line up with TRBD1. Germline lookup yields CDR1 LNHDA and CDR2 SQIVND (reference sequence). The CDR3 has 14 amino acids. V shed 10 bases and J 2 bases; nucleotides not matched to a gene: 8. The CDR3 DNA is TGTGCCACCGACACAGGGGCCCCTGGAAACACCATATATTTT. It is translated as CATDTGAPGNTIYF.

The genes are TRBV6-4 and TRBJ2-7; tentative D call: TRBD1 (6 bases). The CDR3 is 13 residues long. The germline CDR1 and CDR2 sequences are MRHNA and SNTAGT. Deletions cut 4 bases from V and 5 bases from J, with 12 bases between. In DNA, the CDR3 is TGTGCCAGCAGTGCCCGGGACAACCACGAGCAGTACTTC. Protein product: CASSARDNHEQYF.

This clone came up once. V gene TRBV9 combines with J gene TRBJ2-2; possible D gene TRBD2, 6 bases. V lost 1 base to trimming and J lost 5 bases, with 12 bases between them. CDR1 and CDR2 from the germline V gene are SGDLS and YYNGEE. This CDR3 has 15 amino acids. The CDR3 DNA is TGTGCCAGCAGCGTAATAGCGGAGGGGACCGGGGAGCTGTTTTTT. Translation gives CASSVIAEGTGELFF. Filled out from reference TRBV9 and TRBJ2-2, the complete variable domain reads DSGVTQTPKHLITATGQRVTLRCSPRSGDLSVYWYQQSLDQGLQFLIQYYNGEERAKGNILERFSAQQFPDLHSELNLSSLELGDSALYFCASSVIAEGTGELFFGEGSRLTVL.

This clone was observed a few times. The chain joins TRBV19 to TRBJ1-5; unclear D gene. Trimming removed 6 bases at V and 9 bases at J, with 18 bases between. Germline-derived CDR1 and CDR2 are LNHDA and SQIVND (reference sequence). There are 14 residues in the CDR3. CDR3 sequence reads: CASSPGRIERPQHF. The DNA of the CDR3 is TGTGCCAGTAGCCCAGGACGGATAGAAAGGCCCCAGCATTTT. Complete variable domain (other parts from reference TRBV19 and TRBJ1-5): DGGITQSPKYLFRKEGQNVTLSCEQNLNHDAMYWYRQDPGQGLRLIYYSQIVNDFQKGDIAEGYSVSREKKESFPLTVTSAQKNPTAFYLCASSPGRIERPQHFGDGTRLSIL.

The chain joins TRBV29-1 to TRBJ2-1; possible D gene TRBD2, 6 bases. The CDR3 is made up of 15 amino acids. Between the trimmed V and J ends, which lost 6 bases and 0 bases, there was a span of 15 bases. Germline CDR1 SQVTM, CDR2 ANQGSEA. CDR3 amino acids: CSVNTGGGSYNEQFF. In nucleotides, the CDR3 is TGCAGCGTCAACACTGGGGGAGGCTCCTACAATGAGCAGTTCTTC.

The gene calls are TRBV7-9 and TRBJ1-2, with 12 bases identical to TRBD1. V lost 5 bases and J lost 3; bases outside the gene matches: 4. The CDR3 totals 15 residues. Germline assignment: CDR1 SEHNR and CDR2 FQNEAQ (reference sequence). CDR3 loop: CASSQGTGGYYGYTF. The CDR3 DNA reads TGTGCCAGCAGCCAAGGGACAGGGGGCTACTATGGCTACACCTTC.

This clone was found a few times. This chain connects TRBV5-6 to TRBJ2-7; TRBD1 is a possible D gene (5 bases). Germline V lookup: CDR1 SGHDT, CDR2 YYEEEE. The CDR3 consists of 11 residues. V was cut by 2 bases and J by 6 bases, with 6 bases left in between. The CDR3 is CASSLGAEQYF. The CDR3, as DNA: TGTGCCAGCAGCTTAGGGGCCGAGCAGTACTTC.

The CDR3 DNA sequence: TGTGCCAGCAGCTTAGCGCCGACAGGGGGGGGGACCCAGTACTTC. Translated: CASSLAPTGGGTQYF. The rearrangement uses TRBV11-2 and TRBJ2-5; 9 bases are a match to TRBD1. There are 15 residues in the CDR3. After removal of 1 base from V and 7 bases from J, the junction contained 7 bases not matched to a gene. The germline gives CDR1 SGHAT, CDR2 FQNNGV. Looking up the rest from reference TRBV11-2 and TRBJ2-5 gives the full variable domain: EAGVAQSPRYKIIEKRQSVAFWCNPISGHATLYWYQQILGQGPKLLIQFQNNGVVDDSQLPKDRFSAERLKGVDSTLKIQPAKLEDSAVYLCASSLAPTGGGTQYFGPGTRLLVL.

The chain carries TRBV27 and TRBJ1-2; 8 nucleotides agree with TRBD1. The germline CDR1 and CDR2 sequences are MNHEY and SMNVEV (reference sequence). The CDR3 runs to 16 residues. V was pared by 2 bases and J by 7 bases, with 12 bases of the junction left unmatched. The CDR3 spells CASSLKPGTGMGGYTF. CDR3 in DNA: TGTGCCAGCAGTTTAAAACCCGGGACAGGAATGGGTGGCTACACCTTC.

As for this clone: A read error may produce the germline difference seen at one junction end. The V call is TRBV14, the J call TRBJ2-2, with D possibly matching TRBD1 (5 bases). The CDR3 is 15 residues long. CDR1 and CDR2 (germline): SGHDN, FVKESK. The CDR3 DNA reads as TGTGCCAGCAGCCAGGCCTCAGGGAACGCCGGGGAGCTGTTTTTT. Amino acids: CASSQASGNAGELFF.